These 29 T cell receptor beta chains were sequenced from one sample in a study of T cell changes during pregnancy in multiple sclerosis. Clones were sequenced by immunoSEQ multiplex PCR, and TCRdb holds only the in-frame ones, with some missing. Altogether around 99,000 clones are present, roughly 92% being singletons, with the ten largest covering about 2.4%. The sample consisted of peripheral blood, taken in the first trimester of pregnancy. Receptor source: a female donor with multiple sclerosis, enrolled in a pregnancy study.

This chain uses TRBV19 with TRBJ2-4; possibly TRBD2 for D (5 bases). The CDR3 has 15 amino acids. Germline V gene sequence: CDR1 LNHDA, CDR2 SQIVND (reference sequence). The V end lost 7 bases, the J end lost 1 base, and 14 bases lay between the germline ends. CDR3 sequence: CASMRGPEAKNIQYF. CDR3 DNA: TGTGCCAGTATGCGAGGGCCCGAGGCCAAAAACATTCAGTACTTC.

The genes are TRBV28 and TRBJ2-7, with 7 bases matching TRBD2. The CDR3 length is 16 residues. The V gene end was trimmed by 0 bases and the J gene end by 0 bases; junction bases not matched to a gene: 5. Germline assignment: CDR1 MDHEN and CDR2 SYDVKM. As DNA, the CDR3 is TGTGCCAGCAGTTTATGGGGGGGGTCTCTCTCCTACGAGCAGTACTTC. Its translation: CASSLWGGSLSYEQYF. The full variable domain, rest sourced from reference TRBV28 and TRBJ2-7, is DVKVTQSSRYLVKRTGEKVFLECVQDMDHENMFWYRQDPGLGLRLIYFSYDVKMKEKGDIPEGYSVSREKKERFSLILESASTNQTSMYLCASSLWGGSLSYEQYFGPGTRLTVT.

The chain uses TRBV25-1 and TRBJ2-7; D is uncertain. The V end was cut by 3 bases, the J end by 0 bases, with 9 bases between. Germline values: CDR1 MGHDK, CDR2 SYGVNS. This CDR3 contains 14 residues. This CDR3 is CASSESSLSYEQYF. The DNA for the CDR3 is TGTGCCAGCAGTGAGTCCAGTCTCTCCTACGAGCAGTACTTC.

The chain links TRBV7-2 to TRBJ1-1; D call uncertain. Trimming took off 2 bases at V and 3 bases at J, with 16 bases between the two ends. The CDR3 has 16 amino acids. The V gene's germline CDR1 is SGHTA and CDR2 FQGNSA. The CDR3: CASSLYVVRGHTEAFF. DNA for the CDR3: TGTGCCAGCAGCTTATATGTTGTGAGAGGGCACACTGAAGCTTTCTTT.

This clone appeared a few times. This sequence joins TRBV15 and TRBJ2-2; 8 bases align to TRBD1. V shed 7 bases, J shed 4 bases, and the junction held 8 bases outside the gene matches. This CDR3 is 15 amino acids long. The germline V gene encodes CDR1 LNHNV and CDR2 YYDKDF (reference sequence). The CDR3 protein is CATKGWDRSTGELFF. The CDR3 region has the DNA TGTGCCACCAAGGGGTGGGACAGGAGCACCGGGGAGCTGTTTTTT.

The rearrangement joins TRBV29-1 to TRBJ2-6; D unresolved. The CDR3 has 13 residues. Trimming stripped 7 bases from V and 1 base from J, with 8 bases between. The germline V gene encodes CDR1 SQVTM and CDR2 ANQGSEA. Here the CDR3 reads CSARQSGANVLTF. The CDR3 nucleotides read TGCAGCGCGAGGCAGTCTGGGGCCAACGTCCTGACTTTC.

The chain is built from TRBV5-5 and TRBJ2-7; the D gene is possibly TRBD1 (6 bases). The germline CDR1 and CDR2 sequences are SGHKS and YYEKEE (reference sequence). Trimming took off 0 bases at V and 3 bases at J, with 13 bases between the two ends. The CDR3 has 15 residues. The CDR3 coding sequence is TGTGCCAGCAGCTTGGCAAACAGGGAATTCTACGAGCAGTACTTC. This gives the protein CASSLANREFYEQYF.

The chain recombines TRBV12-5 with TRBJ2-1; TRBD1 aligns across 7 bases. Germline trimming cut 5 bases from V and 5 bases from J; bases unmatched to any gene: 3. The germline CDR1 and CDR2 sequences are LGHNT and FRNRAP. The CDR3 is 13 residues long. The CDR3 loop reads CASGLDRDNEQFF. The CDR3 DNA sequence: TGTGCTAGTGGTCTAGACAGGGACAATGAGCAGTTCTTC.

The rearrangement links TRBV5-6 to TRBJ2-4, with 7 positions matching TRBD2. V dropped 4 bases and J dropped 14; count of bases not matched to a gene: 18. Germline CDR1 and CDR2: SGHDT and YYEEEE. This CDR3 contains 15 residues. In DNA form, the CDR3 reads TGTGCCAGCAGCGACGTTCAAGCGGGGCTCTACGGGGAGTACTTC. Its translation is CASSDVQAGLYGEYF.

This chain joins TRBV19 and TRBJ1-2, with D maybe TRBD1 (5 bases). V was cut by 5 bases and J by 0 bases, with 10 bases left in between. The germline gives CDR1 LNHDA, CDR2 SQIVND (reference sequence). The CDR3 is 14 residues long. CDR3 sequence (DNA): TGTGCCAGTAGTTTCCTACAGGCTAACTATGGCTACACCTTC. Protein sequence: CASSFLQANYGYTF.

The chain carries TRBV28 and TRBJ2-3; TRBD2 matches 8 bases. CDR3 length: 18 amino acids. Germline loops: CDR1 MDHEN, CDR2 SYDVKM. V shed 3 bases and J 4 bases; nucleotides not matched to a gene: 15. CDR3 sequence (DNA): TGTGCCAGCAGTTTGGGAGCGGGAGCCCCCTCACGGGCAGATACGCAGTATTTT. It encodes CASSLGAGAPSRADTQYF.

This clone was observed a single time. This chain uses TRBV7-9 with TRBJ1-4; the D gene is possibly TRBD1 (5 bases). The CDR3 length is 15 residues. The V and J ends lost 1 base and 7 bases respectively, with 13 bases between them. Per germline, CDR1 SEHNR and CDR2 FQNEAQ (reference sequence). In DNA, the CDR3 is TGTGCCAGCAGCTTAGACGGGGCCGGGAGTGAAAAACTGTTTTTT. Residues: CASSLDGAGSEKLFF. Combining the CDR3 with reference TRBV7-9 and TRBJ1-4 gives the whole variable domain DTGVSQNPRHKITKRGQNVTFRCDPISEHNRLYWYRQTLGQGPEFLTYFQNEAQLEKSRLLSDRFSAERPKGSFSTLEIQRTEQGDSAMYLCASSLDGAGSEKLFFGSGTQLSVL.

This rearrangement joins TRBV27 to TRBJ1-1; the match to TRBD1 covers 8 bases. V gave up 8 bases and J gave up 2 bases; unmatched junction bases: 4. Germline V gene sequence: CDR1 MNHEY, CDR2 SMNVEV (reference sequence). The CDR3 is 13 amino acids. This chain's CDR3 is CASGTGTNTEAFF. The DNA for the CDR3 is TGTGCCAGCGGGACAGGAACAAACACTGAAGCTTTCTTT.

The chain carries TRBV2 and TRBJ2-2, with 9 bases identical to TRBD2. The CDR3 contains 16 residues. CDR1 and CDR2 (germline): SNHLY, FYNNEI. Trimming took 2 bases from V and 2 from J; bases not matched to a gene: 3. The CDR3 DNA reads TGTGCCAGCAGTGAAACGGGACTAGCTAACACCGGGGAGCTGTTTTTT. It encodes CASSETGLANTGELFF.

The chain couples TRBV27 to TRBJ2-7; the match to TRBD2 covers 8 bases. J was trimmed by 0 bases and V by 4 bases; bases with no gene match: 8. Germline V gene lookup returns CDR1 MNHEY and CDR2 SMNVEV (reference sequence). The CDR3 extends over 16 amino acids. The CDR3 bases are TGTGCCAGCAGTTCCCTTACTAGCGGCCGCTCCTACGAGCAGTACTTC. It is translated as CASSSLTSGRSYEQYF.

The V call is TRBV6-1, the J call TRBJ1-5; D perhaps matches TRBD1 (5 bases). This CDR3 is built from 15 residues. V was clipped by 6 bases and J by 3 bases, with 15 bases between them. CDR1 is MNHNS and CDR2 is SASEGT in the germline V gene. The CDR3 region is CASRGEVLLNQPQHF. Written as DNA, the CDR3 is TGTGCCAGCAGAGGGGAGGTTCTACTCAATCAGCCCCAGCATTTT.

This clone turned up a few times. The chain employs TRBV6-1 and TRBJ1-5; D is unclear. This CDR3 contains 13 residues. V lost 6 bases, J lost 6 bases, and 12 bases lay in between. Germline lookup yields CDR1 MNHNS and CDR2 SASEGT. Here the CDR3 DNA reads TGTGCCAGCAGGGGAGGTAAGGGTCAGCCCCAGCATTTT. Translation gives CASRGGKGQPQHF.

V and J are TRBV5-1 and TRBJ2-5; D unclear. The CDR3 totals 14 residues. The germline gives CDR1 SGHRS, CDR2 YFSETQ. V lost 0 bases and J 0 bases, leaving 6 bases between the germline ends. CDR3 bases: TGCGCCAGCAGCTTGGCTCCGGACCAAGAGACCCAGTACTTC. Protein: CASSLAPDQETQYF.

The V and J genes are TRBV7-8 and TRBJ2-2; the D gene is possibly TRBD2 (5 bases). V lost 5 bases to trimming and J lost 7 bases, with 17 bases between them. CDR3 length: 15 amino acids. The germline V gene has CDR1 SGHVS and CDR2 FQNEAQ. The CDR3 sequence is CASSPGALGVGELFF. CDR3 DNA: TGTGCCAGCAGCCCTGGAGCACTAGGTGTCGGGGAGCTGTTTTTT.

The V and J genes are TRBV5-5 and TRBJ2-1; 7 bases fit TRBD2. Germline values: CDR1 SGHKS, CDR2 YYEKEE (reference sequence). This CDR3 has 15 residues. Unmatched junction bases numbered 10, after V lost 0 bases and J lost 10 bases. CDR3 DNA: TGTGCCAGCAGCTTGGGCGGCGGGAGTCTAGGAGAGCAGTTCTTC. Translating it yields CASSLGGGSLGEQFF.

V usage is TRBV13 and J usage is TRBJ2-3, with 7 bases that match TRBD2. Germline V lookup: CDR1 PRHDT, CDR2 FYEKMQ (reference sequence). CDR3 length: 14 amino acids. Trimming cost V 4 bases and J 4 bases; bases outside gene matches: 5. Here the CDR3 reads CASSWEGPADTQYF. DNA for the CDR3: TGTGCCAGCAGCTGGGAGGGCCCGGCAGATACGCAGTATTTT.

The genes are TRBV7-9 and TRBJ2-1, with 13 bases that match TRBD2. Looked up from germline, CDR1 is SEHNR and CDR2 is FQNEAQ (reference sequence). The CDR3 has 16 amino acids. Trimming took 4 bases from V and 5 from J; bases not matched to a gene: 5. The CDR3 DNA is TGTGCCAGCAGCTCAATAACTAGCGGGAGGGACAATGAGCAGTTCTTC. Its translation is CASSSITSGRDNEQFF.

This clone was picked up one time. J is TRBJ2-3 and V is TRBV11-2, with a possible D match to TRBD2 (6 bases). V was cut by 6 bases and J by 5 bases, with 18 bases left in between. Per germline, CDR1 SGHAT and CDR2 FQNNGV. CDR3 length equals 15 residues. Here the CDR3 reads CASSSGTFSRDTQYF. Here the CDR3 DNA reads TGTGCCAGCAGTTCGGGGACTTTTTCAAGAGATACGCAGTATTTT.

CDR3 protein: CASSRVGQATEAFF. CDR3 DNA sequence: TGTGCCAGCAGCCGAGTGGGACAGGCCACTGAAGCTTTCTTT. The chain couples TRBV14 to TRBJ1-1; TRBD1 matches 8 bases. The ends lost 4 bases at V and 4 bases at J; junction bases unmatched: 5. This CDR3 is built from 14 residues. Germline values: CDR1 SGHDN, CDR2 FVKESK.

This chain uses TRBV29-1 with TRBJ2-1; TRBD1 matches at 11 bases. The CDR3 is 17 residues long. From germline, CDR1 is SQVTM and CDR2 ANQGSEA. The V segment lost 1 base and the J segment 5 bases; nucleotides outside the gene matches: 10. CDR3 sequence reads: CSVEGIADRGLHNEQFF. CDR3 nucleotide sequence: TGCAGCGTTGAAGGGATAGCGGACAGGGGGCTTCACAATGAGCAGTTCTTC.

The V and J genes are TRBV19 and TRBJ2-5, with 8 bases fitting TRBD2. Germline V gene data show CDR1 as LNHDA and CDR2 as SQIVND (reference sequence). Trimming took 5 bases from V and 4 from J; bases not matched to a gene: 12. The CDR3 spans 16 residues. CDR3 nucleotides: TGTGCCAGTAGTTCGGGAGGGCATAATATTGCAGAGACCCAGTACTTC. Amino acids: CASSSGGHNIAETQYF.

The chain recombines TRBV5-1 with TRBJ2-6; 7 bases are a match to TRBD1. The CDR3 has 17 amino acids. Losses at the gene ends were 5 bases for V and 0 bases for J; bases not matched to a gene: 8. Germline lookup yields CDR1 SGHRS and CDR2 YFSETQ. This chain's CDR3 is CASRGDSATSGANVLTF. As DNA, the CDR3 is TGCGCCAGCAGGGGGGACAGTGCCACCTCTGGGGCCAACGTCCTGACTTTC.

The chain is built from TRBV6-7 and TRBJ2-1, with 8 bases fitting TRBD2. TRBV6-7 is annotated as an ORF whose role is uncertain. The J segment lost 5 bases and the V segment lost 2 bases, leaving 8 bases of the junction unmatched. CDR3 length: 16 residues. The CDR3: CASSYPISGANNEQFF. The CDR3 DNA reads TGTGCCAGCAGTTACCCGATTAGCGGGGCGAACAATGAGCAGTTCTTC.

In its sample, this clone was seen once. This sequence joins TRBV11-2 and TRBJ2-1; maybe TRBD1 (6 bases). The V and J ends lost 2 bases and 3 bases respectively, with 20 bases between them. The CDR3 is made up of 18 amino acids. Per the germline V gene, CDR1 is SGHAT and CDR2 is FQNNGV. The CDR3 DNA reads TGTGCCAGCAGCTTATTGGGCAGGGGTCGCTTGGGCTACAATGAGCAGTTCTTC. Protein product: CASSLLGRGRLGYNEQFF.